The T cell receptor (beta chain) described here comes from a study of CD8+ T cells in alopecia areata. Sorting relied on CD4, CD8alpha, NKG2D, NKG2ACE and other markers applied to pooled cutaneous lymph node cells. Following RNA extraction, reverse transcription yielded cDNA that acted as the sequencing template. Assay used: immunoSEQ multiplex PCR; TCRdb lists only in-frame clones, some missing. The sample offers some 18,000 clones and no singletons, the top ten holding approximately 31%. This CDR3 region has 15 residues. CDR1 and CDR2 from the germline V gene are NSQYPW and LRSPGD (reference sequence). With 1 base removed from V and 0 bases from J, the gap between germline ends came to 8 bases. Turning to this clone: Its antigen is as yet unknown. These gene names are mouse names. The DNA ends 4 residues before the CDR3 does, and the rest of the CDR3 is filled in from the germline J gene.

Overall study findings and caveats: An increase in clonality over normal scalp was evident in lesional scalp, especially alopecia totalis/universalis.

The source is a C3H/HeJ mouse with alopecia areata. Strain MHC haplotype: H2-k. The J gene is TRBJ2-5, the V gene TRBV1, with D perhaps TRBD2 (5 bases). Sequenced: CD8+ T cells sorted from a lymph node. Partial CDR3 DNA: TGCACCTGCAGTGCAGGCTGGGAGAACCAAGAC. It codes for CTCSAGWENQD. The entire CDR3 sequence reads CTCSAGWENQDTQYF.